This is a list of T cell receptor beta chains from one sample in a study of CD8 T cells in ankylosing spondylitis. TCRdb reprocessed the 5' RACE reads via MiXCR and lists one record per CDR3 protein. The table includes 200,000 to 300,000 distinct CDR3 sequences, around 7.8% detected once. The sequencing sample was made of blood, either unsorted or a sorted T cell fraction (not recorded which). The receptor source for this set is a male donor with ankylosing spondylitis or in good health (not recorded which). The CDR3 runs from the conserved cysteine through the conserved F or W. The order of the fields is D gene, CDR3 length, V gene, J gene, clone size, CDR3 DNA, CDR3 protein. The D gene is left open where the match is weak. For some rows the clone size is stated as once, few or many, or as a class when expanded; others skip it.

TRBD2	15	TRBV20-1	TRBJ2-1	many	TGCAGTGCTAGAGGGGGGGACTACTCCTACAATGAGCAGTTCTTC	CSARGGDYSYNEQFF
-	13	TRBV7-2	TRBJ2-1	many	TGCGCCAGCAGCCTCCCTTCCTACAATGAGCAGTTCTTC	CASSLPSYNEQFF
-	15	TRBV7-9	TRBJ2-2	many	TGTGCCAGCAGCTTACCGGGGGCAAGTCCCGGGGAGCTGTTTTTT	CASSLPGASPGELFF
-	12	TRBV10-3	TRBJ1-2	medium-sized	TGTGCCATCAGCCCGGCGGGGGATGGCTACACCTTC	CAISPAGDGYTF
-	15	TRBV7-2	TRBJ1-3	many	TGTGCCAGCAGCCCATTTTGGGTCTCTGGAAACACCATATATTTT	CASSPFWVSGNTIYF
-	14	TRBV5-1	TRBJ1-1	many	TGCGCCAGCAGCCCCGGGACAAAGAACACTGAAGCTTTCTTT	CASSPGTKNTEAFF
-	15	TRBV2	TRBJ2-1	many	TGTGCCAGCAGTGAGTTCCCGGGGTCGTACAATGAGCAGTTCTTC	CASSEFPGSYNEQFF
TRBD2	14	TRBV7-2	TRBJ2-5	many	TGTGCCAGCAGCCTGACTAGCGGGATTGAGACCCAGTACTTC	CASSLTSGIETQYF
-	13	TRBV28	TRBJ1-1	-	TGTGCCAGCATGTGGCAGGTGAACACTGAAGCTTTCTTT	CASMWQVNTEAFF
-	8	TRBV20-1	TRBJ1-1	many	TGCAGTGCCCCTCGGGCTTTCTTT	CSAPRAFF